This TCR beta chain was captured by sequencing in a study of T cell responses to AZD1222 COVID-19 vaccine. The study's findings and limits: Across spike, vaccine-associated CD4 TCRs were found, dominant at 160-218 and 743-854. Nearly half of spike-specific TCRs reportedly go after variant regions that carry no mutations. Repertoires were collected only later (after the peak T cell response had occurred).

To note about this clone: Its antigen is unidentified.

The protocol was immunoSEQ multiplex PCR, while the TCRdb copy is restricted to in-frame clones and leaves out a portion. The table includes 80,000 to 90,000 clones, 90% detected once. The CDR3 totals 13 residues. Germline loops: CDR1 MGHRA, CDR2 YSYEKL. Trimming removed 4 bases from V and 2 bases from J; junction bases left unmatched: 1. The sequencing here drew on peripheral blood, taken 28 days after the second AZD1222 dose. This chain uses TRBV4-1 with TRBJ2-5, with TRBD2 matching 7 bases. This TCR was recovered from an adult who received the AZD1222 COVID-19 vaccine. This CDR3 is CASSLGLQETQYF. The CDR3 DNA is TGCGCCAGCAGCCTGGGACTACAAGAGACCCAGTACTTC.